Shown below are 14 T cell receptor beta chains from a single sample sequenced in a study of yellow fever vaccine responses in identical twins. TCRdb reprocessed the RT-PCR reads with MiXCR, giving one entry per CDR3 protein. The sample has roughly 10,000 distinct CDR3 sequences, roughly 85% seen once. Sequencing used T cells from blood (PBMCs), unsorted or a sorted subset (not recorded which), obtained before or after yellow fever vaccination (not recorded which). The receptors stem from a woman aged 18-30 years who received the yellow fever vaccine.

CDR3 nucleotide sequence: TGCAGTGCTACCTCCCGGGACACCTATACGCAGTATTTT. Its protein is CSATSRDTYTQYF. This chain joins TRBV20-1 and TRBJ2-3, with a tentative D call TRBD1 (6 bases). The germline gives CDR1 DFQATT, CDR2 SNEGSKA (reference sequence). The CDR3 has 13 amino acids. V lost 4 bases and J lost 7, with 15 bases in between.

This clonotype was counted between two and nine times. This chain connects TRBV15 to TRBJ1-5; no firm D call. From germline, CDR1 is LNHNV and CDR2 YYDKDF (reference sequence). This CDR3 has 13 residues. V was shortened by 0 bases and J by 7 bases, with 7 bases between the two germline ends. DNA of the CDR3: TGTGCCACCAGCAGAGAGGGAATCCAGCCCCAGCATTTT. Translating it yields CATSREGIQPQHF.

CDR3 nucleotides: TGTGCCAGTAGTACGGCGTTAGGGCCGAATGAGCAGTTCTTC. Amino acid sequence: CASSTALGPNEQFF. This chain uses TRBV19 with TRBJ2-1; D is ambiguous. The CDR3 extends over 14 amino acids. CDR1 is LNHDA and CDR2 is SQIVND in the germline V gene (reference sequence). V was pared by 4 bases and J by 7 bases, with 14 bases between.

This sequence joins TRBV6-2 or TRBV6-3 and TRBJ2-4; perhaps TRBD1 as D (6 bases). Trimming removed 5 bases at V and 2 bases at J, with 16 bases between. The CDR3 runs to 16 residues. Per the germline V gene, CDR1 is MNHEY and CDR2 is SVGEGT. The CDR3 DNA sequence: TGTGCCAGCAGTGACGACAGGTTGGCACCCAAAAACATTCAGTACTTC. Its translation: CASSDDRLAPKNIQYF.

This clonotype was detected only once. V is TRBV11-1 and J is TRBJ1-1; 10 bases are a match to TRBD1. Germline values: CDR1 SGHAT, CDR2 FQDESV (reference sequence). V trimming: 5 bases; J trimming: 2 bases; junction bases outside the gene matches: 5. The CDR3 totals 15 residues. DNA of the CDR3: TGTGCCAGCAGCGGCCGGACAGGGGGAAACACTGAAGCTTTCTTT. It yields the protein CASSGRTGGNTEAFF.

In nucleotides, the CDR3 is TGTGCCAGCAGTAACAGGACAGGGTTCCATGAGCAGTTCTTC. Amino acids: CASSNRTGFHEQFF. The chain recombines TRBV25-1 with TRBJ2-1, with 8 bases fitting TRBD1. The CDR3 sequence is 14 residues long. Losses at the gene ends were 5 bases for V and 8 bases for J; bases not matched to a gene: 8. Germline V gives CDR1 MGHDK, CDR2 SYGVNS. Drawing the rest from reference TRBV25-1 and TRBJ2-1, the complete variable domain is EADIYQTPRYLVIGTGKKITLECSQTMGHDKMYWYQQDPGMELHLIHYSYGVNSTEKGDLSSESTVSRIRTEHFPLTLESARPSHTSQYLCASSNRTGFHEQFFGPGTRLTVL.

This rearrangement joins TRBV11-3 to TRBJ2-7, with D possibly being TRBD1 (6 bases). CDR1 and CDR2 (germline): SGHNT, YENEEA. The CDR3 has 15 residues. Trimming cost V 5 bases and J 0 bases, with 14 bases left between them. CDR3 nucleotide sequence: TGTGCCAGCAGCCCCCAGGGGCGGACCTCCTACGAGCAGTACTTC. Amino acids: CASSPQGRTSYEQYF.

This chain uses TRBV6-4 with TRBJ2-2; no clear D. V dropped 2 bases and J dropped 4 bases, with 8 bases sitting between them. The CDR3 totals 14 residues. Germline V CDR1 and CDR2: MRHNA, SNTAGT. The CDR3 DNA follows: TGTGCCAGCAGTGACAGGGTGGGCACCGGGGAGCTGTTTTTT. Protein sequence: CASSDRVGTGELFF.

In its sample, this clonotype was seen a few times. This chain links TRBV6-4 with TRBJ1-2, with TRBD1 identical over 7 bases. The CDR3 extends over 13 amino acids. Per germline, CDR1 MRHNA and CDR2 SNTAGT. V shed 5 bases, J shed 5 bases, and the junction held 5 bases outside the gene matches. CDR3 sequence: CASSQTGRYGYTF. CDR3 nucleotides: TGTGCCAGCAGTCAGACAGGGAGGTATGGCTACACCTTC.

J is TRBJ1-1 and V is TRBV29-1; tentative D call: TRBD1 (5 bases). Germline CDR1 SQVTM, CDR2 ANQGSEA. This CDR3 has 13 amino acids. V dropped 4 bases and J dropped 1 base, with 10 bases sitting between them. DNA of the CDR3: TGCAGCGTTGGGCGACAGCCGAACACTGAAGCTTTCTTT. Translating gives CSVGRQPNTEAFF.

The chain recombines TRBV15 with TRBJ2-7; D is unclear. The CDR3 has 13 amino acids. Germline V lookup: CDR1 LNHNV, CDR2 YYDKDF (reference sequence). The V end lost 6 bases, the J end lost 1 base, and 10 bases lay between the germline ends. CDR3 DNA sequence: TGTGCCACCAGGCGTTCCGGGTCCTACGAGCAGTACTTC. Protein: CATRRSGSYEQYF.

This clonotype was detected once. The chain combines TRBV6-1 with TRBJ2-7; D perhaps matches TRBD2 (6 bases). The CDR3 runs to 12 residues. Germline loops: CDR1 MNHNS, CDR2 SASEGT. The V end lost 7 bases, the J end lost 4 bases, and 11 bases lay between the germline ends. The CDR3 sequence is CASTAGRYEQYF. The CDR3 nucleotides read TGTGCCAGCACCGCGGGGCGGTACGAGCAGTACTTC.

In nucleotides, the CDR3 is TGTGCCAGCAGCTCAGGGGACCAGTACCAAGAGACCCAGTACTTC. Its protein is CASSSGDQYQETQYF. The chain uses TRBV7-9 and TRBJ2-5; weak D call: TRBD1 (6 bases). The V and J ends lost 4 bases and 0 bases respectively, with 12 bases between them. The CDR3 sequence is 15 residues long. The germline gives CDR1 SEHNR, CDR2 FQNEAQ (reference sequence). Supplemented by reference TRBV7-9 and TRBJ2-5, the full variable domain reads DTGVSQNPRHKITKRGQNVTFRCDPISEHNRLYWYRQTLGQGPEFLTYFQNEAQLEKSRLLSDRFSAERPKGSFSTLEIQRTEQGDSAMYLCASSSGDQYQETQYFGPGTRLLVL.

The count of this clonotype is one. V is TRBV14 and J is TRBJ2-5; D not certain. This CDR3 has 11 amino acids. V was trimmed by 1 base and J by 7 bases, leaving 4 bases between them. From germline, CDR1 is SGHDN and CDR2 FVKESK. The CDR3 loop is CASSQGVTQYF. In nucleotides, the CDR3 is TGTGCCAGCAGCCAAGGAGTGACCCAGTACTTC.